This TCR beta chain was sequenced in a study of blood T cell repertoires in COVID-19. The CDR3 runs 14 residues. V dropped 0 bases and J dropped 2 bases, with 8 bases sitting between them. Germline lookup yields CDR1 SGDLS and CDR2 YYNGEE. The table came from immunoSEQ multiplex PCR; TCRdb's copy has only in-frame clones and leaves some out. The table records 200,000 to 250,000 clones, around four fifths of them present only once. Sample: peripheral blood. The clonotype was recovered from a man aged 50-60 years with active or convalescent COVID-19. This chain joins TRBV9 and TRBJ1-1; D perhaps matches TRBD1 (5 bases). CDR3 sequence (DNA): TGTGCCAGCAGCGTAGTCAGGGATAACACTGAAGCTTTCTTT. This codes for CASSVVRDNTEAFF.